Shown below are 19 T cell receptor beta chains from a single sample sequenced in a study of graft-versus-host responses after intestinal transplantation. Here immunoSEQ multiplex PCR was the method, and the copy in TCRdb shows in-frame clones only, minus some. The repertoire holds about 99,000 clones, with more than 75% as singletons. These TCRs are of unknown antigen specificity. The sample here was unstimulated CD4+ T cells sorted from spleen or lymph node cells, taken before intestinal transplant. These receptors originate from a human donor who received an intestinal transplant.

This chain joins TRBV6-5 and TRBJ2-5; maybe TRBD1 (5 bases). The CDR3 is 13 residues long. Trimming stripped 2 bases from V and 4 bases from J, with 8 bases between. From germline, CDR1 is MNHEY and CDR2 SVGAGI. The CDR3 loop reads CASSYVRGETQYF. CDR3 DNA: TGTGCCAGCAGTTACGTTAGGGGAGAGACCCAGTACTTC.

This chain joins TRBV30 and TRBJ2-5, with 10 bases fitting TRBD2. CDR3 size: 12 residues. Germline V gene lookup returns CDR1 GTSNPN and CDR2 SVGIG (reference sequence). The J segment lost 7 bases and the V segment lost 4 bases, leaving 3 bases of the junction unmatched. DNA for the CDR3: TGTGCCTGGACTAGCGGGAGTGGGACCCAGTACTTC. Protein product: CAWTSGSGTQYF. Complete variable domain (other parts from reference TRBV30 and TRBJ2-5): SQTIHQWPATLVQPVGSPLSLECTVEGTSNPNLYWYRQAAGRGLQLLFYSVGIGQISSEVPQNLSASRPQDRQFILSSKKLLLSDSGFYLCAWTSGSGTQYFGPGTRLLVL.

V gene TRBV11-2 combines with J gene TRBJ1-5; 7 nucleotides match TRBD1. Germline V gene data show CDR1 as SGHAT and CDR2 as FQNNGV. V shed 5 bases and J 7 bases; nucleotides not matched to a gene: 5. This CDR3 has 13 residues. The CDR3 bases are TGTGCCAGCAGCCTTCAGGGGGGACAGCCCCAGCATTTT. It encodes CASSLQGGQPQHF.

This clone was seen a single time. This chain connects TRBV27 to TRBJ2-1, with D perhaps TRBD1 (6 bases). This CDR3 has 15 amino acids. The germline V gene has CDR1 MNHEY and CDR2 SMNVEV (reference sequence). The V gene lost 5 bases and the J gene lost 2 bases, with 13 bases spanning the gap. The CDR3 reads CASSLRQGTYNEQFF. The CDR3, as DNA: TGTGCCAGCAGTCTAAGGCAGGGGACCTACAATGAGCAGTTCTTC.

The chain is built from TRBV6-6 and TRBJ1-5; D not certain. The length of the CDR3 is 15 residues. The V and J ends lost 1 base and 0 bases respectively, with 7 bases between them. CDR1 is MNHNY, CDR2 SVGAGI, per germline (reference sequence). The CDR3 DNA reads TGTGCCAGCAGTTACTGGCGGGATAGCAATCAGCCCCAGCATTTT. It specifies CASSYWRDSNQPQHF.

This chain uses TRBV4-2 with TRBJ2-5; 10 bases align to TRBD2. Germline V gives CDR1 LGHNA, CDR2 YNFKEQ. J lost 2 bases, V lost 0 bases, and 0 bases had no gene match. CDR3 size: 15 residues. The CDR3 loop reads CASSQEAGGQETQYF. CDR3 nucleotide sequence: TGTGCCAGCAGCCAAGAAGCGGGAGGGCAAGAGACCCAGTACTTC.

This clone has just one count. The J gene is TRBJ1-4, the V gene TRBV6-1; weak D call: TRBD1 (5 bases). Germline V gives CDR1 MNHNS, CDR2 SASEGT. V was pared by 6 bases and J by 7 bases, with 18 bases between. CDR3 size: 15 residues. The CDR3 DNA reads as TGTGCCAGCAGGGATGGGACGGTTCCGGGTGAAAAACTGTTTTTT. It encodes CASRDGTVPGEKLFF.

V and J are TRBV5-4 and TRBJ2-5; TRBD2 is a possible D gene (6 bases). From germline, CDR1 is SGHNT and CDR2 YYREEE (reference sequence). The CDR3 is 14 residues long. Trimming left V 4 bases short and J 1 base short, with 11 bases between. As DNA, the CDR3 is TGTGCCAGCAGCCCGACTAGAGGCCAAGAGACCCAGTACTTC. Translated, it gives CASSPTRGQETQYF.

V gene TRBV2 combines with J gene TRBJ2-4; no firm D call. V was shortened by 8 bases and J by 2 bases, with 7 bases between the two germline ends. This CDR3 contains 12 residues. Germline V CDR1 and CDR2: SNHLY, FYNNEI. CDR3 region: CASGETKNIQYF. DNA of the CDR3: TGTGCCAGCGGGGAAACCAAAAACATTCAGTACTTC.

The chain combines TRBV6-5 with TRBJ1-2; tentative D call: TRBD1 (5 bases). The germline gives CDR1 MNHEY, CDR2 SVGAGI. V was clipped by 3 bases and J by 7 bases, with 15 bases between them. The CDR3 totals 14 residues. The CDR3 sequence is CASSYGGSGGGYTF. In DNA, the CDR3 is TGTGCCAGCAGTTATGGGGGGTCGGGGGGTGGCTACACCTTC.

J is TRBJ1-1 and V is TRBV6-6; 7 bases are a match to TRBD1. V gave up 2 bases and J gave up 1 base; unmatched junction bases: 4. This CDR3 comprises 15 residues. CDR1 and CDR2 from the germline V gene are MNHNY and SVGAGI (reference sequence). The DNA for the CDR3 is TGTGCCAGCAGTTACGTAGGGACAGAGAACACTGAAGCTTTCTTT. Translation gives CASSYVGTENTEAFF.

This rearrangement joins TRBV30 to TRBJ1-6; D is uncertain. V was cut by 0 bases and J by 0 bases, with 6 bases left in between. This CDR3 comprises 15 residues. Germline V lookup: CDR1 GTSNPN, CDR2 SVGIG (reference sequence). CDR3 sequence: CAWSVLGSYNSPLHF. DNA of the CDR3: TGTGCCTGGAGTGTTCTTGGCTCCTATAATTCACCCCTCCACTTT. Supplemented by reference TRBV30 and TRBJ1-6, the full variable domain reads SQTIHQWPATLVQPVGSPLSLECTVEGTSNPNLYWYRQAAGRGLQLLFYSVGIGQISSEVPQNLSASRPQDRQFILSSKKLLLSDSGFYLCAWSVLGSYNSPLHFGNGTRLTVT.

The CDR3 loop reads CASSPGTGKGNTIYF. CDR3 sequence (DNA): TGTGCCAGCAGCCCGGGGACAGGGAAAGGAAACACCATATATTTT. The rearrangement links TRBV5-4 to TRBJ1-3; 9 positions match TRBD1. The CDR3 has 15 residues. Germline values: CDR1 SGHNT, CDR2 YYREEE (reference sequence). Unmatched junction bases numbered 6, after V lost 4 bases and J lost 4 bases.

This rearrangement joins TRBV20-1 to TRBJ1-2; D remains ambiguous. V lost 3 bases, J lost 6 bases, and 8 bases lay in between. The CDR3 covers 11 residues. The germline V gene encodes CDR1 DFQATT and CDR2 SNEGSKA (reference sequence). The CDR3 nucleotides read TGCAGTGCTAGTCGACCCCATGGCTACACCTTC. It codes for CSASRPHGYTF.

The CDR3 nucleotides read TGTGCCAGCAGCCTCCTAAGACAGGGAGCGGATTCACCCCTCCACTTT. The encoded protein is CASSLLRQGADSPLHF. The chain has TRBV7-3 and TRBJ1-6; 7 bases map to TRBD1. Germline V lookup: CDR1 SGHTA, CDR2 FQGTGA. With 5 bases clipped from V and 8 bases from J, the junction kept 12 bases outside the gene matches. CDR3 size: 16 residues.

Here the CDR3 DNA reads TGTGCCAGCAGCCCCCGGGGACAGCTTCCGTCCTATGGCTACACCTTC. This codes for CASSPRGQLPSYGYTF. The rearrangement links TRBV5-5 to TRBJ1-2; TRBD1 aligns across 7 bases. The CDR3 has 16 amino acids. The germline CDR1 and CDR2 sequences are SGHKS and YYEKEE (reference sequence). With V trimmed by 4 bases and J by 4 bases, 13 bases remained unmatched. Full variable domain (outside the CDR3, taken from reference TRBV5-5 and TRBJ1-2): DAGVTQSPTHLIKTRGQQVTLRCSPISGHKSVSWYQQVLGQGPQFIFQYYEKEERGRGNFPDRFSARQFPNYSSELNVNALLLGDSALYLCASSPRGQLPSYGYTFGSGTRLTVV.

This clone was seen a few times. The rearrangement joins TRBV10-1 to TRBJ2-7; unclear D gene. Per germline, CDR1 WNHNN and CDR2 SYGVQD (reference sequence). Trimming took off 3 bases at V and 2 bases at J, with 8 bases between the two ends. This CDR3 is built from 13 residues. As DNA, the CDR3 is TGCGCCAGCAGTGATGATTCCACCTACGAGCAGTACTTC. This encodes CASSDDSTYEQYF.

This sequence joins TRBV5-1 and TRBJ2-2; maybe TRBD1 (6 bases). V lost 4 bases, J lost 2 bases, and 15 bases lay in between. The germline gives CDR1 SGHRS, CDR2 YFSETQ. The CDR3 totals 16 residues. In nucleotides, the CDR3 is TGCGCCAGCAGCAAAAAACCGGGACAAAACACCGGGGAGCTGTTTTTT. This encodes CASSKKPGQNTGELFF. Filled out from reference TRBV5-1 and TRBJ2-2, the complete variable domain reads KAGVTQTPRYLIKTRGQQVTLSCSPISGHRSVSWYQQTPGQGLQFLFEYFSETQRNKGNFPGRFSGRQFSNSRSEMNVSTLELGDSALYLCASSKKPGQNTGELFFGEGSRLTVL.

The chain uses TRBV11-2 and TRBJ2-5; no reliable D call. Trimming left V 5 bases short and J 0 bases short, with 7 bases between. The CDR3 consists of 13 residues. Germline V CDR1 and CDR2: SGHAT, FQNNGV. CDR3 sequence: CASSTFYQETQYF. The DNA for the CDR3 is TGTGCCAGCAGCACCTTCTACCAAGAGACCCAGTACTTC.